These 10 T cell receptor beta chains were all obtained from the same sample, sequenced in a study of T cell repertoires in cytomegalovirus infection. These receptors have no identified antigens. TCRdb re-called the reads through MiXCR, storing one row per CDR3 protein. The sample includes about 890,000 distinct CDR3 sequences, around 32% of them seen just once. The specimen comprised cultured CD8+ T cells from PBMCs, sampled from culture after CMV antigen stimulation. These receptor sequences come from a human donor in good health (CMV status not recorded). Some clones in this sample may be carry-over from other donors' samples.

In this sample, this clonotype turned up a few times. Written as DNA, the CDR3 is TGCGCCAGCAGCGCCAGGGCCTCTGAAGCTTTCTTT. It is translated as CASSARASEAFF. The rearrangement links TRBV5-1 to TRBJ1-1; a possible D gene is TRBD1 (5 bases). The germline V gene has CDR1 SGHRS and CDR2 YFSETQ. This CDR3 is built from 12 residues. Trimming took off 4 bases at V and 6 bases at J, with 10 bases between the two ends.

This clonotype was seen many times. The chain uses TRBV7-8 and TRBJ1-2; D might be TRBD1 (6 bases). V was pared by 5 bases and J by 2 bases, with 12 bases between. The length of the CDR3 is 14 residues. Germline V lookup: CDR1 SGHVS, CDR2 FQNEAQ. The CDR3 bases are TGTGCCAGCAGCACTGGACAGCTAAACTATGGCTACACCTTC. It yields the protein CASSTGQLNYGYTF.

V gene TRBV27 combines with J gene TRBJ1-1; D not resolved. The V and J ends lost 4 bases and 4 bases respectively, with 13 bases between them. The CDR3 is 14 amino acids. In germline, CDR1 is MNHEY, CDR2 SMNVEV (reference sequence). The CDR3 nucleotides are TGTGCCAGCAGTTGGGGAACAGAAGTCACTGAAGCTTTCTTT. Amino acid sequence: CASSWGTEVTEAFF.

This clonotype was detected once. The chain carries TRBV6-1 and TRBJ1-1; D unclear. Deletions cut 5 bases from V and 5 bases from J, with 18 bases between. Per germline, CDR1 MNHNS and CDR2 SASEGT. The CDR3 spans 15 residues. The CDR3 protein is CASSYTSEARTEAFF. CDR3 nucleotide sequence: TGTGCCAGCAGTTACACTTCGGAGGCGAGGACTGAAGCTTTCTTT.

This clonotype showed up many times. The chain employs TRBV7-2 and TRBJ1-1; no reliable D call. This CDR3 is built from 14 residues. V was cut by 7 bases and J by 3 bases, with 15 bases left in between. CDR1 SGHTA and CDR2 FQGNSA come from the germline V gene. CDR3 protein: CASNNLGDYTEAFF. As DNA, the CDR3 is TGTGCCAGCAACAACTTAGGAGATTACACTGAAGCTTTCTTT.

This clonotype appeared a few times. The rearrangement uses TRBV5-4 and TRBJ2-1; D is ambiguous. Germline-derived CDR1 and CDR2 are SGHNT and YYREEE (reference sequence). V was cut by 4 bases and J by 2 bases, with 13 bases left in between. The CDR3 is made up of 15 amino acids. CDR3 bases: TGTGCCAGCAGCCACTTAGAGTTCACCTACAATGAGCAGTTCTTC. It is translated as CASSHLEFTYNEQFF.

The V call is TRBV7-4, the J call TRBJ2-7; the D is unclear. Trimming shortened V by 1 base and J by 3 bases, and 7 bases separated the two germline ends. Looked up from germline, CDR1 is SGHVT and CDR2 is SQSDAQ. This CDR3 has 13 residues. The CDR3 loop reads CASSLGVDYEQYF. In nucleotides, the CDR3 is TGTGCCAGCAGCTTAGGGGTTGACTACGAGCAGTACTTC. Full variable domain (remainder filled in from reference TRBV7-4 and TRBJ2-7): GAGVSQSPRYKVAKRGRDVALRCDSISGHVTLYWYRQTLGQGSEVLTYSQSDAQRDKSGRPSGRFSAERPERSVSTLKIQRTEQGDSAVYLCASSLGVDYEQYFGPGTRLTVT.

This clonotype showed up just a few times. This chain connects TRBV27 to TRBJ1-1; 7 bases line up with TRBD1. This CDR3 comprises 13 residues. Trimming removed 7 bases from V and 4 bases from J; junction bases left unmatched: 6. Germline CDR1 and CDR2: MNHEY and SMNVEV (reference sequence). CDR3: CASTRGGGTEAFF. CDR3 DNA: TGTGCCAGCACCAGGGGGGGAGGCACTGAAGCTTTCTTT.

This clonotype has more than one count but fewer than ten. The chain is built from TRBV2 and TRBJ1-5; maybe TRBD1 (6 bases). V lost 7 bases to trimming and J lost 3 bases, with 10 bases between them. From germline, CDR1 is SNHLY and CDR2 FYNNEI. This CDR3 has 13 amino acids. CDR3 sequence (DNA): TGTGCCAGCACAGGGGTTAACAATCAGCCCCAGCATTTT. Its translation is CASTGVNNQPQHF. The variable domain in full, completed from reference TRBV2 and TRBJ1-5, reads EPEVTQTPSHQVTQMGQEVILRCVPISNHLYFYWYRQILGQKVEFLVSFYNNEISEKSEIFDDQFSVERPDGSNFTLKIRSTKLEDSAMYFCASTGVNNQPQHFGDGTRLSIL.

In nucleotides, the CDR3 is TGTACCAGCAGCCCCAATGGCAGGGGAAGAGAGACCCAGTACTTC. This encodes CTSSPNGRGRETQYF. The chain joins TRBV7-2 to TRBJ2-5, with D tentatively TRBD1 (6 bases). Germline V gives CDR1 SGHTA, CDR2 FQGNSA. The CDR3 is made up of 15 amino acids. Trimming took 5 bases from V and 4 from J, leaving 17 bases between them. Drawing the rest from reference TRBV7-2 and TRBJ2-5, the complete variable domain is GAGVSQSPSNKVTEKGKDVELRCDPISGHTALYWYRQSLGQGLEFLIYFQGNSAPDKSGLPSDRFSAERTGGSVSTLTIQRTQQEDSAVYLCTSSPNGRGRETQYFGPGTRLLVL.